Listed here are 3 T cell receptor beta chains from one sample, sequenced in a study of molecular identifiers for immune sequencing clone quantification. TCRdb fed the PCR reads into MiXCR, producing one record per CDR3 protein. The repertoire has about 330,000 distinct CDR3 sequences, roughly a quarter of them found once; the top ten carry about 0.73%. Sequenced material: naive CD8+ T cells from blood, with Jurkat cell RNA spiked in. The subset here: FACS-sorted CD8+CD4-CCR7+CD45RA+ naive T cells. Every receptor here comes from a human donor in good health. Some libraries in this study had Jurkat cell RNA spiked in.

A note on this clonotype: A much more abundant neighbour one base away suggests this may be a read error. Here the CDR3 omits its conserved ending phenylalanine or tryptophan, so a read error is the likely source. V and J are TRBV20-1 and TRBJ1-1, with D possibly matching TRBD1 (5 bases). V was shortened by 5 bases and J by 11 bases, with 12 bases between the two germline ends. The CDR3 spans 10 residues. Germline CDR1 DFQATT, CDR2 SNEGSKA (reference sequence). CDR3 in DNA: TGCAGTGCTTGGGGACTGTGGGCTTTCCTT. It specifies CSAWGLWAFL.

A note on this clonotype: One junction end does not reproduce the germline sequence, and a read error may be involved. The rearrangement uses TRBV24-1 and TRBJ2-6, with TRBD1 as a possible D gene (6 bases). There are 15 residues in the CDR3. Per germline, CDR1 KGHDR and CDR2 SFDVKD. CDR3 sequence reads: CATGQWSSGAYVLTF. CDR3 in DNA: TGTGCCACCGGACAGTGGTCCTCTGGGGCCTACGTCCTGACTTTC.

The chain couples TRBV24-1 to TRBJ2-2; no firm D call. From germline, CDR1 is KGHDR and CDR2 SFDVKD. V lost 2 bases and J lost 6, with 9 bases in between. CDR3 size: 14 residues. The CDR3 spells CATSDSAPAGELFF. DNA for the CDR3: TGTGCCACCAGTGATTCGGCTCCAGCCGGGGAGCTGTTTTTT.